This TCR beta chain was sequenced in a study of shared clonotypes between healthy human individuals. Notes on the study in general: In general, naive subsets displayed greater estimated richness than memory subsets did. Sequencing depth was predicted to influence how clonotypes are shared among donors. Clonotypes not shared had lower generation probabilities than those common to all four donors.

Using about 220 ng DNA, tens of thousands of T cell genomes, the sorted-subset replicate PCRs were run. The method was immunoSEQ multiplex PCR; TCRdb's version includes in-frame clones alone and lacks a portion of them. The table includes approximately 2,000,000 clones, about 93% detected once. This CDR3 region has 15 residues. Germline CDR1 and CDR2: MGHRA and YSYEKL. V shed 2 bases and J 8 bases; nucleotides not matched to a gene: 7. Naivety among CD8 cells was defined by CD45RO negativity and positive CCR7 selection, thereby excluding terminally differentiated effector memory CD45RA+ cells. Regarding this clone: Its antigen is unknown.

Material for sequencing was naive CD8+ T cells from PBMCs. The receptor was derived from a man aged 18 to 30 in good health. Some clones in this sample may be carry-over from other donors' samples. The V call is TRBV4-1, the J call TRBJ2-1; the match to TRBD1 covers 9 bases. As DNA, the CDR3 is TGCGCCAGCAGCCAAACAGGGGGCGCGGACGATGAGCAGTTCTTC. This translates into CASSQTGGADDEQFF.